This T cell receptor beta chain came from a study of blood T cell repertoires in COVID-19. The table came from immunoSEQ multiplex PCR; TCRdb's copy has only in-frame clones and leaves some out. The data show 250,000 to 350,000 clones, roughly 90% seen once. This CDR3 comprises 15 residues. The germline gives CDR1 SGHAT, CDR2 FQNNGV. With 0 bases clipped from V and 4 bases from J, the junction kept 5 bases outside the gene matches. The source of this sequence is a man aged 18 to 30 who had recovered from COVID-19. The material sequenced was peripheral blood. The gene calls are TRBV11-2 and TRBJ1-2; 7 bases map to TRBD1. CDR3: CASSLDKGGIYGYTF. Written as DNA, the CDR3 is TGTGCCAGCAGCTTAGATAAAGGGGGCATCTATGGCTACACCTTC.